A single sample gave rise to the 3 T cell receptor beta chains below, sequenced in a study of blood T cell repertoires in COVID-19. Data came from immunoSEQ multiplex PCR; TCRdb stores just in-frame clones and leaves some out. The table records about 250,000 clones, roughly 88% of them present only once. Sequenced: peripheral blood. The origin of the receptors is a woman over 75 with COVID-19, enrolled during active disease.

The chain recombines TRBV5-4 with TRBJ1-4, with TRBD1 as a possible D gene (6 bases). CDR3 length: 15 amino acids. CDR1 is SGHNT and CDR2 is YYREEE in the germline V gene (reference sequence). V shed 4 bases and J shed 0 bases, with 10 bases lying between them. The CDR3 loop is CASSPTGATNEKLFF. In nucleotides, the CDR3 is TGTGCCAGCAGCCCGACAGGAGCAACTAATGAAAAACTGTTTTTT.

V is TRBV5-5 and J is TRBJ1-2; 11 bases line up with TRBD1. The CDR3 runs to 14 residues. Per germline, CDR1 SGHKS and CDR2 YYEKEE (reference sequence). Losses at the gene ends were 4 bases for V and 8 bases for J; bases not matched to a gene: 7. CDR3 in DNA: TGTGCCAGCAGCACCGGGACAGGGGGGACGGGCTACACCTTC. Protein sequence: CASSTGTGGTGYTF.

This chain connects TRBV29-1 to TRBJ1-3; unclear D gene. Germline-derived CDR1 and CDR2 are SQVTM and ANQGSEA. Trimming removed 0 bases at V and 2 bases at J, with 8 bases between. There are 14 residues in the CDR3. The CDR3 sequence: CSVEDGRAGNTIYF. The CDR3 DNA follows: TGCAGCGTTGAAGACGGGCGGGCTGGAAACACCATATATTTT.